This T cell receptor beta chain was identified in a study of cytomegalovirus exposure and HLA in healthy donors. Across the study: Among the roughly 370 genotyped donors, 65% to 85% were placed in the Caucasian-associated ancestry cluster. Whole-study findings and limits: Researchers reported that a few CMV-associated chains were confirmed in vitro as CMV antigen-specific. Follow-up analysis later connected one missense variant in DCLRE1C with trimming of TCR beta V- and J-genes. Beyond CMV serostatus, there was no information to go on about immune exposure.

This clone was counted a single time. Antigen: not known. This CDR3 is built from 16 residues. CDR1 SGHDT and CDR2 YYEEEE come from the germline V gene. Trimming cost V 2 bases and J 4 bases; bases outside gene matches: 6. A multiplex PCR was run with 60 Vbeta primers and 13 Jbeta primers. Profiled with immunoSEQ multiplex PCR; TCRdb holds only in-frame clones, not every one. Here the sample spans approximately 110,000 clones, just under 75% being singletons. The gene calls are TRBV5-6 and TRBJ1-2; 12 positions match TRBD1. This clonotype originated in a man in his 60s in good health and CMV-seropositive. Sequencing was done on a sample of PBMCs. In DNA, the CDR3 is TGTGCCAGCAGCTTCCGGGACAGGGGGCGCGGCTATGGCTACACCTTC. This encodes CASSFRDRGRGYGYTF.